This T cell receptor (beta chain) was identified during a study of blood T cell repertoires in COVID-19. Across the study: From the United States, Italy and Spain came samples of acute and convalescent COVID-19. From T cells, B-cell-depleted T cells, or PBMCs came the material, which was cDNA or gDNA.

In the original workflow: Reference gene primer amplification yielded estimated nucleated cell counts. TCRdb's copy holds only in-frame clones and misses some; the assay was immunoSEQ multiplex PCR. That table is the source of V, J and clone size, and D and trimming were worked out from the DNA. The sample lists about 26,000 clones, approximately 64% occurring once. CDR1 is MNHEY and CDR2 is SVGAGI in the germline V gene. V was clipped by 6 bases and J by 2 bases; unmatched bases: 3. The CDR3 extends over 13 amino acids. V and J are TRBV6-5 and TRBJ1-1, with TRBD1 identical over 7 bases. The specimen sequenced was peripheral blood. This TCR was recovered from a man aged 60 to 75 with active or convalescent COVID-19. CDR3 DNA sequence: TGTGCCAGCAGGGGGACAGTTAACACTGAAGCTTTCTTT. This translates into CASRGTVNTEAFF.